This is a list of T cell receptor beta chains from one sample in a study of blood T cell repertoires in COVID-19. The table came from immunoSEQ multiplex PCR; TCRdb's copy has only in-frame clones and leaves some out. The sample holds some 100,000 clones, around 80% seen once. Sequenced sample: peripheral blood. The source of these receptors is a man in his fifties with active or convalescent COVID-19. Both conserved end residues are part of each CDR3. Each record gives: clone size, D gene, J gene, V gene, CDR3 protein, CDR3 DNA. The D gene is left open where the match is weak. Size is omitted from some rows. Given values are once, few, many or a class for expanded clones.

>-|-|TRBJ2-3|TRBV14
CASGGVGTSTDTQYF
TGTGCCAGCGGAGGAGTGGGGACTAGCACAGATACGCAGTATTTT
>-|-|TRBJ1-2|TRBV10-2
CASSPGNEGYTF
TGCGCCAGCAGTCCCGGGAATGAGGGCTACACCTTC
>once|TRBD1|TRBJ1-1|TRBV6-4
CASSESGQAYTEAFF
TGTGCCAGCAGTGAGAGTGGACAGGCTTACACTGAAGCTTTCTTT
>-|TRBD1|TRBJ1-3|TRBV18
CASSAMGQTGNTIYF
TGTGCCAGCTCAGCCATGGGACAGACTGGAAACACCATATATTTT
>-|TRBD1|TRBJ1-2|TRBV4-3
CASSQDKGQGWSGGYTF
TGCGCCAGCAGCCAAGATAAAGGACAGGGTTGGTCGGGTGGCTACACCTTC
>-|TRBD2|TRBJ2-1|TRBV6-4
CASSDAGGPGNEQFF
TGTGCCAGCAGTGACGCGGGGGGGCCGGGCAATGAGCAGTTCTTC
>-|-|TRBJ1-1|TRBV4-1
CASSQLGGERAEAFF
TGCGCCAGCAGCCAGCTTGGGGGGGAGAGAGCTGAAGCTTTCTTT
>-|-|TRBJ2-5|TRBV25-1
CASSEGPQETQYF
TGTGCCAGCAGTGAAGGCCCCCAAGAGACCCAGTACTTC
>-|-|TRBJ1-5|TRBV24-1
CATSERAKQPQHF
TGTGCCACCAGTGAGCGCGCAAAGCAGCCCCAGCATTTT
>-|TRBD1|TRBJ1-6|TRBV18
CASSLGTGGESPLHF
TGTGCCAGCTCACTCGGGACAGGGGGTGAATCACCCCTCCACTTT
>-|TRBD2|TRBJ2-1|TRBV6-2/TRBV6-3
CASSQGGGSGSSYNEQFF
TGTGCCAGCAGCCAGGGGGGGGGTAGCGGGAGCTCCTACAATGAGCAGTTCTTC
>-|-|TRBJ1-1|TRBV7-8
CASSLDLTGNTEAFF
TGTGCCAGCAGCTTAGATTTAACGGGAAACACTGAAGCTTTCTTT
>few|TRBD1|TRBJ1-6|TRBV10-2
CATGQGAGNSPLHF
TGCGCCACAGGTCAGGGGGCAGGTAATTCACCCCTCCACTTT
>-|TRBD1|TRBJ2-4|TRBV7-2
CASSFDRGEDIQYF
TGTGCCAGCAGCTTCGACAGGGGGGAGGACATTCAGTACTTC
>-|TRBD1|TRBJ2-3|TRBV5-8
CASSLGTGGGGTQYF
TGTGCCAGCAGCTTGGGGACAGGGGGAGGTGGTACGCAGTATTTT
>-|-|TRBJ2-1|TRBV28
CASSSSIEVQFF
TGTGCCAGCAGTTCTTCAATCGAGGTGCAGTTCTTC
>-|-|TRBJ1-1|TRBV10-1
CASSVNRDTEAFF
TGCGCCAGCAGTGTCAACAGGGACACTGAAGCTTTCTTT
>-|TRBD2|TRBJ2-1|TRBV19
CASSNPRTSGGAGGEQFF
TGTGCCAGTAGTAACCCCAGGACTAGCGGGGGGGCAGGTGGTGAGCAGTTCTTC
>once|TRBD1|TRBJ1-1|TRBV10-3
CAIKQGASDTEAFF
TGTGCCATCAAACAGGGGGCTTCGGACACTGAAGCTTTCTTT
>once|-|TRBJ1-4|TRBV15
CATSRRQAATNEKLFF
TGTGCCACCAGCAGAAGACAGGCTGCAACTAATGAAAAACTGTTTTTT
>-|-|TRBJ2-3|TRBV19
CASKDSPHTDTQYF
TGTGCCAGTAAAGACAGCCCACACACAGATACGCAGTATTTT
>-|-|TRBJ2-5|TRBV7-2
CASSLDWQETQYF
TGTGCCAGCAGCTTAGACTGGCAAGAGACCCAGTACTTC
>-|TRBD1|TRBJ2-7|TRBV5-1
CASSLGGTGGIEQYF
TGCGCCAGCAGCTTAGGCGGGACAGGGGGAATCGAGCAGTACTTC